A selection of T cell receptor beta chains follows, all from one sample in a study of blood T cell repertoires in COVID-19. Method: immunoSEQ multiplex PCR; TCRdb's copy keeps in-frame clones and lacks some. The table lists approximately 150,000 clones, roughly 84% of them singletons. Sequenced material: peripheral blood. Receptors were obtained from a woman aged 80 or older with acute or convalescent COVID-19. The CDR3 runs from the conserved cysteine through the conserved F or W. The D gene is left open where the match is weak. Clone size is shown for a subset of rows, as once, few, many or a class of expanded clone.

.	TRBV3-1/TRBV3-2	TRBJ2-7	.	TGTGCCAGCAGCCAAGGGTGGCAGGGAAAGGGGCACGAGCAGTACTTC	CASSQGWQGKGHEQYF
TRBD2	TRBV12-5	TRBJ2-1	.	TGTGCTAGTGGTTTGGTGCTAGCGGGAGATTCCTACAATGAGCAGTTCTTC	CASGLVLAGDSYNEQFF
.	TRBV2	TRBJ1-6	once	TGTGCCAGCCACAGGGCTGATCTTAATTCACCCCTCCACTTT	CASHRADLNSPLHF
TRBD1	TRBV6-6	TRBJ1-2	.	TGTGCCAGCAGTTACATCGGGACAGAGACCTATGGCTACACCTTC	CASSYIGTETYGYTF
.	TRBV6-2/TRBV6-3	TRBJ2-1	.	TGTGCCAGCAGTTATTTCGGTGAGCAGTTCTTC	CASSYFGEQFF
.	TRBV21-1	TRBJ1-6	.	TGTGCCAGCAGCAGCCGGGACTCCAAACATAATTCACCCCTCCACTTT	CASSSRDSKHNSPLHF
TRBD2	TRBV4-2	TRBJ2-7	once	TGTGCCAGCAGCCAAGAGACTAGCGGCTTCTACGAGCAGTACTTC	CASSQETSGFYEQYF
.	TRBV5-8	TRBJ1-6	few	TGTGCCAGCAGCTTTCGCCGGGTGAATAATTCACCCCTCCACTTT	CASSFRRVNNSPLHF
.	TRBV11-2	TRBJ1-1	.	TGTGCCAGCAGCGATAGGGCGGGTGGTGAAGCTTTCTTT	CASSDRAGGEAFF
.	TRBV6-6	TRBJ2-7	.	TGTGCCAGCAGGCTAACCGGGTCTTCTACCTACGAGCAGTACTTC	CASRLTGSSTYEQYF
.	TRBV7-2	TRBJ2-2	.	TGTGCCAGCAGTTCTGGGGCCGGGGGACCCACCGGGGAGCTGTTTTTT	CASSSGAGGPTGELFF
.	TRBV5-7	TRBJ2-1	.	TGTGCCAGCAGCTCGGGTGGTGAGTTTTCCTACAATGAGCAGTTCTTC	CASSSGGEFSYNEQFF
.	TRBV5-8	TRBJ1-3	.	TGTGCCAGCAGTATGGGGGCGACAGCCTCTGGAAACACCATATATTTT	CASSMGATASGNTIYF
TRBD1	TRBV27	TRBJ1-5	.	TGTGCCAGCAGTTCCAAGACAGGGCTAAATCAGCCCCAGCATTTT	CASSSKTGLNQPQHF
TRBD1	TRBV7-6	TRBJ2-2	.	TGTGCCAGCAGCTTAGCGCAGGGGGCGAACACCGGGGAGCTGTTTTTT	CASSLAQGANTGELFF
.	TRBV5-1	TRBJ2-5	.	TGCGCCAGCAGCTTACGCGGGACCATCCAAGAGACCCAGTACTTC	CASSLRGTIQETQYF
.	TRBV27	TRBJ1-1	.	TGTGCCAGCAGTTCCACACATATCACTGAAGCTTTCTTT	CASSSTHITEAFF
TRBD1	TRBV7-8	TRBJ2-7	.	TGTGCCAGCAGCTTCCGGGACAGCGAAGCCTACGAGCAGTACTTC	CASSFRDSEAYEQYF
TRBD1	TRBV4-1	TRBJ1-3	once	TGCGCCAGCAGCCTACAGGGGAGGCCTGGAAACACCATATATTTT	CASSLQGRPGNTIYF
TRBD2	TRBV7-2	TRBJ2-1	once	TGTGCCAGCAGCCAAAGGGGACTAGCGGGGATATACAATGAGCAGTTCTTC	CASSQRGLAGIYNEQFF
.	TRBV18	TRBJ1-1	.	TGTGCCAGCTCACCAAATAGGGGCGATACTGAAGCTTTCTTT	CASSPNRGDTEAFF
TRBD1	TRBV6-5	TRBJ1-6	.	TGTGCCAGCAGACCGGGACAGGTCCCGGGATCCCTCCACTTT	CASRPGQVPGSLHF
.	TRBV19	TRBJ1-1	.	TGTGCCAGTAGGAAGGGGGGGAGACAGAACACTGAAGCTTTCTTT	CASRKGGRQNTEAFF
TRBD1	TRBV19	TRBJ1-1	.	TGTGCCAGTAGTATAGACCCGGACAGGAAGTACACTGAAGCTTTCTTT	CASSIDPDRKYTEAFF
TRBD2	TRBV5-1	TRBJ2-7	.	TGCGCCAGCAGCTTGGGGGTCGCGGGGGTACACGAGCAGTACTTC	CASSLGVAGVHEQYF
.	TRBV5-5	TRBJ2-3	.	TGTGCCAGCAGCAAGTCGGGACTCCAATTTCGCCCCACAGATACGCAGTATTTT	CASSKSGLQFRPTDTQYF
TRBD2	TRBV18	TRBJ2-5	.	TGTGCCAGCTCACCCACTAGCGGGGTTTCGGGAGAGACCCAGTACTTC	CASSPTSGVSGETQYF
TRBD1	TRBV7-9	TRBJ2-1	.	TGTGCCAGCAGCTTACGGCAGGGGGCGGTCAATGAGCAGTTCTTC	CASSLRQGAVNEQFF
TRBD1	TRBV12-3/TRBV12-4	TRBJ1-3	.	TGTGCCAGCAGGACAGGGGCTGGAAACACCATATATTTT	CASRTGAGNTIYF
TRBD1	TRBV6-5	TRBJ1-4	.	TGTGCCAGCAGGACTTGGGGGACAGGGAATGAAAAACTGTTTTTT	CASRTWGTGNEKLFF
.	TRBV6-6	TRBJ2-5	once	TGTGCCAGCAGTTTCGCGGGTTACCAAGAGACCCAGTACTTC	CASSFAGYQETQYF
.	TRBV6-2/TRBV6-3	TRBJ2-3	.	TGTGCCAGCACCTACTCGTGGCGCGGTGCTACGCAGTATTTT	CASTYSWRGATQYF
.	TRBV19	TRBJ2-3	once	TGTGCCAGTAGTAGGGGGGCTAGCGGCTACACAGATACGCAGTATTTT	CASSRGASGYTDTQYF
.	TRBV18	TRBJ1-1	.	TGTGCCAGCTCACCGCGGCCGGAGGTTGTAGCTTTCTTT	CASSPRPEVVAFF
.	TRBV6-5	TRBJ1-1	.	TGTGCCAGCAGGTTGGACGGAGGGTTTAACACTGAAGCTTTCTTT	CASRLDGGFNTEAFF
TRBD1	TRBV2	TRBJ2-7	.	TGTGCCAGCAGTAGGACAGGGGCCGAGCAGTACTTC	CASSRTGAEQYF
TRBD1	TRBV9	TRBJ2-1	.	TGTGCCAGCAGCGCCCCGGGACAGGGTTTTTGGAATGAGCAGTTCTTC	CASSAPGQGFWNEQFF
TRBD1	TRBV7-8	TRBJ2-5	.	TGTGCCAGCAGCCAACTGAACAGGGGCTTACAAGAGACCCAGTACTTC	CASSQLNRGLQETQYF
.	TRBV9	TRBJ1-1	.	TGTGCCAGCAGCGTAGTAGTGACAAACACTGAAGCTTTCTTT	CASSVVVTNTEAFF
.	TRBV30	TRBJ2-1	.	TGTGCCTGGAGTGTAAGTGGGGGCGGTGAGCAGTTCTTC	CAWSVSGGGEQFF
TRBD2	TRBV14	TRBJ2-1	.	TGTGCCAGCAGCCCCTTAGCGGGATGGGGGGATGAGCAGTTCTTC	CASSPLAGWGDEQFF
.	TRBV6-5	TRBJ1-5	.	TGTGCCAGCAGTTACGGCGGCAACAATCAGCCCCAGCATTTT	CASSYGGNNQPQHF
TRBD2	TRBV5-1	TRBJ2-2	once	TGCGCCAGCAGCTCCTCTAGCGGGCGGAACACCGGGGAGCTGTTTTTT	CASSSSSGRNTGELFF
TRBD1	TRBV27	TRBJ1-5	.	TGTGCCAGCAGTTTGGGGACAGGGAGGAGGTTTGGTCAGCCCCAGCATTTT	CASSLGTGRRFGQPQHF
TRBD2	TRBV12-3/TRBV12-4	TRBJ2-7	.	TGTGCCAGCACGGCGGGAGCGGGCGAGCAGTACTTC	CASTAGAGEQYF
TRBD2	TRBV11-2	TRBJ2-7	.	TGTGCCAGCAGCTCCTTTTGGGCGAAAGCGGGAGGGGGGCCCTACGAGCAGTACTTC	CASSSFWAKAGGGPYEQYF
TRBD2	TRBV9	TRBJ2-7	.	TGTGCCAACCCCGGACTAGACGAGCAGTACTTC	CANPGLDEQYF
.	TRBV6-8	TRBJ1-2	.	TGTGCCAGCAGTTACTCGAGGTTGGGGGGGCGCAACTATGGCTACACCTTC	CASSYSRLGGRNYGYTF
.	TRBV2	TRBJ1-4	.	TGTGCCAGCATGAACAGGGTGGGAGAAAAACTGTTTTTT	CASMNRVGEKLFF
TRBD1	TRBV7-2	TRBJ1-1	.	TGTGCCAGCAGCCTGACAGGGGCGAAGGGTGAAGCTTTCTTT	CASSLTGAKGEAFF
TRBD1	TRBV7-2	TRBJ1-1	few	TGTGCCAGCAGCGGCAGGGGGCTGGGGAACACTGAAGCTTTCTTT	CASSGRGLGNTEAFF
.	TRBV9	TRBJ1-3	once	TGTGCCCGCAGCGGAGACGGGCGGGGGGCGTATAGGAGCTCTCACTCTGGAAACACCATATATTTT	CARSGDGRGAYRSSHSGNTIYF
TRBD1	TRBV2	TRBJ2-1	once	TGTGCCAGCAGGGGGACAGATAAATTATACAATGAGCAGTTCTTC	CASRGTDKLYNEQFF
TRBD1	TRBV7-9	TRBJ2-7	.	TGTGCCAGCAGCCCCGACAGGGCCCCCTACGAGCAGTACTTC	CASSPDRAPYEQYF